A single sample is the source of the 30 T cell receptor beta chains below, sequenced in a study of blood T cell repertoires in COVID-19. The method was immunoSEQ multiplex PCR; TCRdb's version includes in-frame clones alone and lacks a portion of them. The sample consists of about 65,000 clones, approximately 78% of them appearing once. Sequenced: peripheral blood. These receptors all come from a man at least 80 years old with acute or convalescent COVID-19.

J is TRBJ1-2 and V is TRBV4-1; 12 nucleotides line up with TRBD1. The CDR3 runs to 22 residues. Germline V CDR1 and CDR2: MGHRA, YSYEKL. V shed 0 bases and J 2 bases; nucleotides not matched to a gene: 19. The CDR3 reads CASSQEPIGLGTGGRGNYGYTF. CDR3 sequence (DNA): TGCGCCAGCAGCCAAGAACCTATCGGCCTTGGGACAGGGGGCCGGGGAAACTATGGCTACACCTTC.

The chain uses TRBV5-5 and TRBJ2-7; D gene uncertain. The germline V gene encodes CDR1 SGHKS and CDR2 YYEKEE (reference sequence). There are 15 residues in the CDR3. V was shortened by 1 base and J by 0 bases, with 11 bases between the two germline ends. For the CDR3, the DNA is TGTGCCAGCAGCTTGTACGCTATCCCCTCCTACGAGCAGTACTTC. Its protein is CASSLYAIPSYEQYF.

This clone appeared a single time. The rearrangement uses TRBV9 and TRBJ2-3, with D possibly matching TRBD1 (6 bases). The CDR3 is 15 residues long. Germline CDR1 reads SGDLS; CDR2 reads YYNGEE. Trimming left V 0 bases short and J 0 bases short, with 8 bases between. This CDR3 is CASSVVQGSTDTQYF. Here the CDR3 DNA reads TGTGCCAGCAGCGTAGTTCAGGGGAGCACAGATACGCAGTATTTT.

The CDR3 region has the DNA TGTGCCAGTAGTAACCCCCAGAAGGACAGGGAGTTACAGCCCCAGCATTTT. Protein product: CASSNPQKDRELQPQHF. V usage is TRBV19 and J usage is TRBJ1-5, with 8 bases matching TRBD1. Looked up from germline, CDR1 is LNHDA and CDR2 is SQIVND (reference sequence). This CDR3 contains 17 residues. The V gene end was trimmed by 4 bases and the J gene end by 7 bases; junction bases not matched to a gene: 15.

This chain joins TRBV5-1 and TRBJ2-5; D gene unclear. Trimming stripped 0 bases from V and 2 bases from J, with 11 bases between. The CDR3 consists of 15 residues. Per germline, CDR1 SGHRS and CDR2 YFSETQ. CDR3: CASSLESRLQETQYF. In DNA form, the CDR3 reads TGCGCCAGCAGCTTGGAATCTCGGTTACAAGAGACCCAGTACTTC.

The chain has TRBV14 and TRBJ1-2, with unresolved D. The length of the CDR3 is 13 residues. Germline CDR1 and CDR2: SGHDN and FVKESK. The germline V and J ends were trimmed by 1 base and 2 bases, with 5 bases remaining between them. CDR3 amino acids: CASSQGGNYGYTF. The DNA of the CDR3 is TGTGCCAGCAGCCAAGGAGGCAACTATGGCTACACCTTC. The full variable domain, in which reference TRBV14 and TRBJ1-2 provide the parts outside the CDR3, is EAGVTQFPSHSVIEKGQTVTLRCDPISGHDNLYWYRRVMGKEIKFLLHFVKESKQDESGMPNNRFLAERTGGTYSTLKVQPAELEDSGVYFCASSQGGNYGYTFGSGTRLTVV.

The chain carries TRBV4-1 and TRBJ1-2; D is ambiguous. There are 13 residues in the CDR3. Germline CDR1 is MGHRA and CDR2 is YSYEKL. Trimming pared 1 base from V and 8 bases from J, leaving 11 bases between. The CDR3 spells CASSQVGSRGYTF. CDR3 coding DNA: TGCGCCAGCAGCCAAGTCGGTTCTAGGGGCTACACCTTC.

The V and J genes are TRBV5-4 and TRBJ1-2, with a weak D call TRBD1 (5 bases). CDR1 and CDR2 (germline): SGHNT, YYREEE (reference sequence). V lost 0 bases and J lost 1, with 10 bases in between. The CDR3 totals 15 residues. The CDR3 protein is CASSLGAGLNYGYTF. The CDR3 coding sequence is TGTGCCAGCAGCTTGGGGGCAGGGCTTAACTATGGCTACACCTTC. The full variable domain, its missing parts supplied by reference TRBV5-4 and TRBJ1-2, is ETGVTQSPTHLIKTRGQQVTLRCSSQSGHNTVSWYQQALGQGPQFIFQYYREEENGRGNFPPRFSGLQFPNYSSELNVNALELDDSALYLCASSLGAGLNYGYTFGSGTRLTVV.

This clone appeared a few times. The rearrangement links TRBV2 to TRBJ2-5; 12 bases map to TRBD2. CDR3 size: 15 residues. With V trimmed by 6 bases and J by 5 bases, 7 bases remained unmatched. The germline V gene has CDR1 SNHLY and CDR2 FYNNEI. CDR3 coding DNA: TGTGCCAGCAGGGCTAGCGGGGGGGCCTTTGAGACCCAGTACTTC. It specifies CASRASGGAFETQYF. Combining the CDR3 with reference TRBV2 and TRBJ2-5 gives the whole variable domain EPEVTQTPSHQVTQMGQEVILRCVPISNHLYFYWYRQILGQKVEFLVSFYNNEISEKSEIFDDQFSVERPDGSNFTLKIRSTKLEDSAMYFCASRASGGAFETQYFGPGTRLLVL.

The CDR3 protein is CAISEQAGRNTEAFF. The DNA for the CDR3 is TGTGCCATCAGTGAACAGGCAGGAAGGAACACTGAAGCTTTCTTT. V gene TRBV10-3 combines with J gene TRBJ1-1; possibly TRBD1 for D (5 bases). The germline V gene has CDR1 ENHRY and CDR2 SYGVKD. Trimming shortened V by 3 bases and J by 1 base, and 12 bases separated the two germline ends. The CDR3 is 15 residues long.

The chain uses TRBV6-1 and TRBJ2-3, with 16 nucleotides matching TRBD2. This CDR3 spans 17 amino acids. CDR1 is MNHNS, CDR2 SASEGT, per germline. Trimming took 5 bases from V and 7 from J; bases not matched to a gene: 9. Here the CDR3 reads CASSKGTSGGALNTQYF. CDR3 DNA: TGTGCCAGCAGTAAAGGGACTAGCGGGGGGGCCCTAAATACGCAGTATTTT.

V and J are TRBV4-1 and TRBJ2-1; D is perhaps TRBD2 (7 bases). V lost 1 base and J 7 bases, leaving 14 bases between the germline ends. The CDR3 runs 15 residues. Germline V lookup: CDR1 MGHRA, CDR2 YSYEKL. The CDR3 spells CASSQGAGAANEQFF. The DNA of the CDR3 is TGCGCCAGCAGCCAAGGTGCGGGGGCCGCAAATGAGCAGTTCTTC.

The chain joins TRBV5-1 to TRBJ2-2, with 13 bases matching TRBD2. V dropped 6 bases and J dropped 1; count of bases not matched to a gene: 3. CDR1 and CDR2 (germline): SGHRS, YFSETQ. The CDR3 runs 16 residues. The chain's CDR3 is CASKGTSGVNTGELFF. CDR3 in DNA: TGCGCCAGCAAGGGGACTAGCGGGGTGAACACCGGGGAGCTGTTTTTT.

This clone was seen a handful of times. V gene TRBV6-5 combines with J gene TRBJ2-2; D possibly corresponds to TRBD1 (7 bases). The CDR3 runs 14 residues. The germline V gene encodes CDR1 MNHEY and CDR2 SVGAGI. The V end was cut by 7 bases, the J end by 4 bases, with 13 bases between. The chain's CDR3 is CASTRGAGTGELFF. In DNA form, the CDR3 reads TGTGCCAGCACCAGGGGGGCGGGCACCGGGGAGCTGTTTTTT.

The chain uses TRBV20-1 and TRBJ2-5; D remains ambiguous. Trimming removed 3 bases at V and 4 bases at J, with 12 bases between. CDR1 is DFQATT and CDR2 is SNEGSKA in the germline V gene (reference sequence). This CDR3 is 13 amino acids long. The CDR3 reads CSASIGSPETQYF. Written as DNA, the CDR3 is TGCAGTGCTAGTATCGGTAGCCCAGAGACCCAGTACTTC.

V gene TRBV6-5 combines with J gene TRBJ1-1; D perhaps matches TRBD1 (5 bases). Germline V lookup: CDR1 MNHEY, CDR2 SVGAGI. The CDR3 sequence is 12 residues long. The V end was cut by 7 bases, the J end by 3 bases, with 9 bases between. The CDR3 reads CASTRGDTEAFF. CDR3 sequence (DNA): TGTGCCAGCACCCGGGGGGACACTGAAGCTTTCTTT.

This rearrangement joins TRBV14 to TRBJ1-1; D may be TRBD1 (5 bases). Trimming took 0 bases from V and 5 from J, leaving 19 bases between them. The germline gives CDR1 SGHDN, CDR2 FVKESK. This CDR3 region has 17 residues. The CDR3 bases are TGTGCCAGCAGCCAAGATCGGTCCTTGGGGAGGGGAACTGAAGCTTTCTTT. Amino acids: CASSQDRSLGRGTEAFF. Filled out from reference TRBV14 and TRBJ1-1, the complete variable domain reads EAGVTQFPSHSVIEKGQTVTLRCDPISGHDNLYWYRRVMGKEIKFLLHFVKESKQDESGMPNNRFLAERTGGTYSTLKVQPAELEDSGVYFCASSQDRSLGRGTEAFFGQGTRLTVV.

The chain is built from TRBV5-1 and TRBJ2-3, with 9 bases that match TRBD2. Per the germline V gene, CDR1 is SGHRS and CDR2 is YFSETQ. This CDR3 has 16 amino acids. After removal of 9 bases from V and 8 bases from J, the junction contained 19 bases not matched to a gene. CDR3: CATSRRLAAPKGTQYF. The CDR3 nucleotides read TGCGCCACCTCACGCCGACTAGCGGCCCCCAAGGGTACGCAGTATTTT.

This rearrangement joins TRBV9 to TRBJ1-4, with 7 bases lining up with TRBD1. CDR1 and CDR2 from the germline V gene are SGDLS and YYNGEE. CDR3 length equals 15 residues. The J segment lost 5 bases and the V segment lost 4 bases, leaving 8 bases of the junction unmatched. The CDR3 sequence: CASSPRQGPNEKLFF. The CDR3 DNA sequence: TGTGCCAGCAGCCCCCGACAGGGCCCGAATGAAAAACTGTTTTTT. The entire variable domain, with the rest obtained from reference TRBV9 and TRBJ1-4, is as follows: DSGVTQTPKHLITATGQRVTLRCSPRSGDLSVYWYQQSLDQGLQFLIQYYNGEERAKGNILERFSAQQFPDLHSELNLSSLELGDSALYFCASSPRQGPNEKLFFGSGTQLSVL.

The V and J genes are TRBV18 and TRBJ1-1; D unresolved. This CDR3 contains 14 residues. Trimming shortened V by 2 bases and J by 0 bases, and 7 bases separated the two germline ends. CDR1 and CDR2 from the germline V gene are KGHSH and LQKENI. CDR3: CASSPLQMNTEAFF. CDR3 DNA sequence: TGTGCCAGCTCACCATTACAGATGAACACTGAAGCTTTCTTT. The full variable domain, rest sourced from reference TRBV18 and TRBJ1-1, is NAGVMQNPRHLVRRRGQEARLRCSPMKGHSHVYWYRQLPEEGLKFMVYLQKENIIDESGMPKERFSAEFPKEGPSILRIQQVVRGDSAAYFCASSPLQMNTEAFFGQGTRLTVV.

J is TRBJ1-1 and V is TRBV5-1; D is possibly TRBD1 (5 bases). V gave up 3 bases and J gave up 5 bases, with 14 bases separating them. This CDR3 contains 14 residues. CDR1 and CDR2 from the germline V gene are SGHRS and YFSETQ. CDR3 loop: CASSSAGGRTEAFF. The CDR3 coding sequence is TGCGCCAGCAGCTCGGCGGGGGGGAGGACTGAAGCTTTCTTT.

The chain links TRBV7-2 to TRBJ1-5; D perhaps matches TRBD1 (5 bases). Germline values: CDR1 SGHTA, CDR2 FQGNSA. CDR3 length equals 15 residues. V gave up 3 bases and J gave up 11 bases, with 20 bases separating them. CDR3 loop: CASSLKVGGSLTQHF. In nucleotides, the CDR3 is TGTGCCAGCAGCTTGAAGGTCGGGGGATCATTGACCCAGCATTTT.

CDR3 nucleotide sequence: TGTGCCAGTAGTCCGGGTGGACAGGGAAAATTTAATGAAAAACTGTTTTTT. Translating it yields CASSPGGQGKFNEKLFF. This rearrangement joins TRBV19 to TRBJ1-4, with 8 bases lining up with TRBD1. Germline trimming cut 5 bases from V and 4 bases from J; bases unmatched to any gene: 12. The CDR3 covers 17 residues. The germline gives CDR1 LNHDA, CDR2 SQIVND (reference sequence).

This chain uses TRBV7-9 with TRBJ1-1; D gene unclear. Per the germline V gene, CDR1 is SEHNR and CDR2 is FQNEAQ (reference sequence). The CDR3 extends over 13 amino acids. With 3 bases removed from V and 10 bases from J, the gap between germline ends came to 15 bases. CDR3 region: CASSFGSHEGAFF. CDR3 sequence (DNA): TGTGCCAGCAGCTTCGGGAGCCACGAGGGAGCTTTCTTT.

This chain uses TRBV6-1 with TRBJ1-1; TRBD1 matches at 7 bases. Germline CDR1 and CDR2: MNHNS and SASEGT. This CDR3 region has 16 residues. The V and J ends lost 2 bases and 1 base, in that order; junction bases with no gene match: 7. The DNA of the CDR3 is TGTGCCAGCAGTGAACCGGGACAGCCAGGGAACACTGAAGCTTTCTTT. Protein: CASSEPGQPGNTEAFF.

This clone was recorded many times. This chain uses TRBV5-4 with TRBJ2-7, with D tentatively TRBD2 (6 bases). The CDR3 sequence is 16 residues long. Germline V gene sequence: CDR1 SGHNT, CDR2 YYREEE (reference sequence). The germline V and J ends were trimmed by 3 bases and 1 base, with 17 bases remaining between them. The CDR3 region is CASSSDLGGKSYEQYF. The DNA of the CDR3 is TGTGCCAGCAGCTCGGACCTTGGAGGGAAGTCCTACGAGCAGTACTTC.

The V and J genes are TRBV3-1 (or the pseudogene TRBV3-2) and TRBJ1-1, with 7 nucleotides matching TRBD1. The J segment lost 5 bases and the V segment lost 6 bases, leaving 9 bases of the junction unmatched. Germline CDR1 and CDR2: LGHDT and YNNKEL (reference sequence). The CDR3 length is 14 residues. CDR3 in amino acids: CASSPLQGQTEAFF. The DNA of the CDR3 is TGTGCCAGCAGTCCACTCCAGGGACAGACTGAAGCTTTCTTT.

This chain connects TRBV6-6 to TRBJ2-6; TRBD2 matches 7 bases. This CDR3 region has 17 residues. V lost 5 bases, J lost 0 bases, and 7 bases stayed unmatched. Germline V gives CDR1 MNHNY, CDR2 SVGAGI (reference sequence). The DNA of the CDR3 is TGTGCCAGCAGTCCCGGGGGAGGGAACTCTGGGGCCAACGTCCTGACTTTC. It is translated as CASSPGGGNSGANVLTF.

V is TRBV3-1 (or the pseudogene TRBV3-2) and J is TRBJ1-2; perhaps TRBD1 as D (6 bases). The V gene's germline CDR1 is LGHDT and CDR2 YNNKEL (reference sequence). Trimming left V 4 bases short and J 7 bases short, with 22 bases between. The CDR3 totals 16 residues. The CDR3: CASSPELRQAVSGYTF. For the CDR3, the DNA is TGTGCCAGCAGCCCGGAGTTGAGACAGGCCGTAAGTGGCTACACCTTC.

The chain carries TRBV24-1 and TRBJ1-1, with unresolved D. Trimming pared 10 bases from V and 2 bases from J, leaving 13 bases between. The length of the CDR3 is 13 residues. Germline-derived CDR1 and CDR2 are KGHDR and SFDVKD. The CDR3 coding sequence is TGTGCCACTCAAGCAGGAGGTAACACTGAAGCTTTCTTT. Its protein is CATQAGGNTEAFF.